This T cell receptor (beta chain) is drawn from a study of blood T cell repertoires in COVID-19. Under the authors' procedure: Nucleated cell number was recorded as an estimate derived from reference gene primer amplification. Here immunoSEQ multiplex PCR was the method, and the copy in TCRdb shows in-frame clones only, minus some. D and trimming were read from the DNA, whereas the V and J calls and clone size are those reported in that table. The sample contains about 270,000 clones, around 88% of which appear only once. From germline, CDR1 is PRHDT and CDR2 FYEKMQ (reference sequence). The CDR3 runs to 12 residues. V lost 5 bases and J lost 2, with 5 bases in between.

This rearrangement joins TRBV13 to TRBJ2-3; D gene uncertain. Input material: PBMCs or T cells enriched from blood (not recorded which). The TCR comes from a middle-aged woman with acute COVID-19. CDR3 residues: CASSIYTDTQYF. The DNA of the CDR3 is TGTGCCAGCAGCATCTACACAGATACGCAGTATTTT.